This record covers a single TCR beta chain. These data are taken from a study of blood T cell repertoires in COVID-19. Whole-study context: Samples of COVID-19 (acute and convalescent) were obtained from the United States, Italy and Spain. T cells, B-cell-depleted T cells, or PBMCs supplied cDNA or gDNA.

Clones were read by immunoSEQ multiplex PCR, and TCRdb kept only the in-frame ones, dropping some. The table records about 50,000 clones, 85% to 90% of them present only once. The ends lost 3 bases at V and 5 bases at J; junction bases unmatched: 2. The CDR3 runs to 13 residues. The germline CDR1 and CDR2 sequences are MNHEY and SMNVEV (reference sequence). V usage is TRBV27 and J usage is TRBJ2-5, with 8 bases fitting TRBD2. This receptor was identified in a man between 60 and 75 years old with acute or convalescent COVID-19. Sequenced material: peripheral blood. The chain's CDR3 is CASSFREGETQYF. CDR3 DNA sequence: TGTGCCAGCAGTTTCCGGGAGGGGGAGACCCAGTACTTC.